The next 13 T cell receptor beta chains were all read from a single sample in a study of OX40 agonist ivuxolimab in advanced cancers. The library was generated by the immunoSEQ multiplex PCR assay. This is the immuneACCESS table as TCRdb keeps it, with only in-frame sequences that have V and J called. A part of the clones is gone; compared with another copy, unresolved V genes explain less than half, and the rest is unexplained. The sample table shows about 22,000 clones, and about four fifths are seen once. About 55% of the sample is in the top ten clones. The sequencing used CD4+ or CD8+ T cells sorted from blood, collected in a trial of the OX40 agonist ivuxolimab. The source of these receptors is an adult with an advanced solid tumor such as melanoma, head and neck, liver or kidney cancer.

This chain joins TRBV2 and TRBJ1-1; no reliable D call. Germline loops: CDR1 SNHLY, CDR2 FYNNEI. The CDR3 is 14 residues long. The germline V and J ends were trimmed by 0 bases and 4 bases, with 9 bases remaining between them. The CDR3 nucleotides read TGTGCCAGCAGTGAAGCGCCGGGGATCACTGAAGCTTTCTTT. As protein: CASSEAPGITEAFF.

J is TRBJ2-7 and V is TRBV5-1, with TRBD2 matching 9 bases. Trimming removed 2 bases from V and 3 bases from J; junction bases left unmatched: 6. Germline V lookup: CDR1 SGHRS, CDR2 YFSETQ. This CDR3 is built from 15 residues. The CDR3 reads CASSFISGGIYEQYF. CDR3 DNA sequence: TGCGCCAGCAGCTTCATAAGCGGGGGGATCTACGAGCAGTACTTC.

The rearrangement joins TRBV13 to TRBJ1-2, with unresolved D. From germline, CDR1 is PRHDT and CDR2 FYEKMQ (reference sequence). CDR3 length equals 16 residues. Trimming shortened V by 4 bases and J by 5 bases, and 20 bases separated the two germline ends. CDR3 DNA sequence: TGTGCCAGCAGCTCAACGCGAGGATGGACTTCATATGGCTACACCTTC. It specifies CASSSTRGWTSYGYTF. Full variable domain (remainder filled in from reference TRBV13 and TRBJ1-2): AAGVIQSPRHLIKEKRETATLKCYPIPRHDTVYWYQQGPGQDPQFLISFYEKMQSDKGSIPDRFSAQQFSDYHSELNMSSLELGDSALYFCASSSTRGWTSYGYTFGSGTRLTVV.

The chain links TRBV10-3 to TRBJ1-2, with D tentatively TRBD1 (6 bases). V lost 2 bases to trimming and J lost 0 bases, with 16 bases between them. The germline gives CDR1 ENHRY, CDR2 SYGVKD. This CDR3 has 17 amino acids. This chain's CDR3 is CAISEGDRPLANYGYTF. Written as DNA, the CDR3 is TGTGCCATCAGTGAGGGAGACAGGCCGTTAGCTAACTATGGCTACACCTTC.

The chain couples TRBV19 to TRBJ1-1, with TRBD1 matching over 10 bases. Germline loops: CDR1 LNHDA, CDR2 SQIVND (reference sequence). The ends lost 6 bases at V and 4 bases at J; junction bases unmatched: 8. The CDR3 is made up of 15 amino acids. In DNA form, the CDR3 reads TGTGCCAGTAGGTCGACAGGGGGCGCAGGCACTGAAGCTTTCTTT. Translating gives CASRSTGGAGTEAFF.

The chain has TRBV27 and TRBJ2-7; tentatively, D is TRBD1 (5 bases). The V and J ends lost 2 bases and 7 bases respectively, with 12 bases between them. CDR1 and CDR2 from the germline V gene are MNHEY and SMNVEV (reference sequence). The CDR3 covers 13 residues. The CDR3 sequence is CASSLNRQWEQYF. The CDR3 DNA sequence: TGTGCCAGCAGTTTAAACCGACAGTGGGAGCAGTACTTC.

J is TRBJ1-4 and V is TRBV10-3, with unresolved D. V lost 6 bases and J 0 bases, leaving 5 bases between the germline ends. The CDR3 consists of 13 residues. Germline CDR1 reads ENHRY; CDR2 reads SYGVKD. The CDR3 nucleotides are TGTGCCATCAGAGGGCCAACTAATGAAAAACTGTTTTTT. The encoded protein is CAIRGPTNEKLFF.

The chain couples TRBV15 to TRBJ1-3; D unresolved. Trimming cost V 5 bases and J 0 bases, with 17 bases left between them. The V gene's germline CDR1 is LNHNV and CDR2 YYDKDF (reference sequence). The CDR3 extends over 17 amino acids. The chain's CDR3 is CATSRKRNSLSGNTIYF. The DNA for the CDR3 is TGTGCCACCAGCCGAAAGCGTAACTCCCTCTCTGGAAACACCATATATTTT.

The chain recombines TRBV4-1 with TRBJ2-7; 7 positions agree with TRBD1. Unmatched junction bases numbered 11, after V lost 1 base and J lost 5 bases. The CDR3 has 16 residues. The germline CDR1 and CDR2 sequences are MGHRA and YSYEKL. CDR3 sequence reads: CASSQGVTGLVHEQYF. Here the CDR3 DNA reads TGCGCCAGCAGCCAAGGCGTGACAGGGCTTGTCCACGAGCAGTACTTC.

This clone appeared a single time. J is TRBJ1-2 and V is TRBV30, with D unresolved. From germline, CDR1 is GTSNPN and CDR2 SVGIG (reference sequence). V gave up 3 bases and J gave up 7 bases, with 12 bases separating them. This CDR3 contains 12 residues. CDR3 sequence (DNA): TGTGCCTGGAGGAGTTCAGTTGCTGGCTACACCTTC. It specifies CAWRSSVAGYTF.

The rearrangement joins TRBV5-1 to TRBJ1-2; D is possibly TRBD1 (6 bases). V was shortened by 0 bases and J by 4 bases, with 7 bases between the two germline ends. In germline, CDR1 is SGHRS, CDR2 YFSETQ. CDR3 length equals 13 residues. CDR3 coding DNA: TGCGCCAGCAGCTTGGAACAGGGCTATGGCTACACCTTC. Protein: CASSLEQGYGYTF.

The chain's CDR3 is CAWSVVFGQGNSPLHF. The CDR3 bases are TGTGCCTGGAGTGTGGTCTTCGGACAGGGGAATTCACCCCTCCACTTT. This chain joins TRBV30 and TRBJ1-6; the match to TRBD1 covers 9 bases. V was pared by 0 bases and J by 7 bases, with 7 bases of the junction left unmatched. Looked up from germline, CDR1 is GTSNPN and CDR2 is SVGIG (reference sequence). This CDR3 spans 16 amino acids.

In this sample, this clone turned up a few times. The chain links TRBV27 to TRBJ1-5; D is undetermined. Germline V gene data show CDR1 as MNHEY and CDR2 as SMNVEV (reference sequence). Trimming stripped 2 bases from V and 5 bases from J, with 7 bases between. The CDR3 runs 13 residues. Here the CDR3 DNA reads TGTGCCAGCAGTTTACGACCCGATCAGCCCCAGCATTTT. Protein product: CASSLRPDQPQHF.